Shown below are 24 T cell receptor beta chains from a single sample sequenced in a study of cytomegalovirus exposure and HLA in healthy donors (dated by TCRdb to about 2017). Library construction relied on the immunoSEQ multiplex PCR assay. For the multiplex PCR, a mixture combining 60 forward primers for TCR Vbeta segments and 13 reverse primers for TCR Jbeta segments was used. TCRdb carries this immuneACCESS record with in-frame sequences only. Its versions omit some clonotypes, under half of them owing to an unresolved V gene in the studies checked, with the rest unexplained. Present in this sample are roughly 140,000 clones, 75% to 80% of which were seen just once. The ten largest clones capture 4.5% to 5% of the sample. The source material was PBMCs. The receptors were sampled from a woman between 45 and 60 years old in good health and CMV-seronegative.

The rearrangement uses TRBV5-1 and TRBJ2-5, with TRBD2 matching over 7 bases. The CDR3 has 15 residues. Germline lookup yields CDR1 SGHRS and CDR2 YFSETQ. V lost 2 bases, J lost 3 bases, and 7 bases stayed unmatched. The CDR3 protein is CASSFESAGEETQYF. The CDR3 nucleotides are TGCGCCAGCAGCTTCGAATCTGCGGGGGAAGAGACCCAGTACTTC.

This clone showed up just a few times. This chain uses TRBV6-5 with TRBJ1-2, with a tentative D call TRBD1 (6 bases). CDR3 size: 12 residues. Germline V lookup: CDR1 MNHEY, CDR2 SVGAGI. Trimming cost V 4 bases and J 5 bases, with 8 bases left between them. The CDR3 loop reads CASSSGQYGYTF. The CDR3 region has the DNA TGTGCCAGCAGTTCCGGACAGTATGGCTACACCTTC.

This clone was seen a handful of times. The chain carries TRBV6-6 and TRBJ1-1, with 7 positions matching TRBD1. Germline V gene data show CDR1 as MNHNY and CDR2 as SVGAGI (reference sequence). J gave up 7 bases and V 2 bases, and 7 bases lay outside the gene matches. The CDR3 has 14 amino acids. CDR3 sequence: CASSYPAGGLEAFF. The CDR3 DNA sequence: TGTGCCAGCAGTTACCCCGCAGGGGGGCTTGAAGCTTTCTTT.

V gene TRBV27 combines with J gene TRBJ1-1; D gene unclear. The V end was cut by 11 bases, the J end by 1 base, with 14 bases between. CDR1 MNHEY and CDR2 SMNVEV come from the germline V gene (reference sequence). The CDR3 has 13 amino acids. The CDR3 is CACSSGSNTEAFF. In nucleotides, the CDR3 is TGTGCCTGCTCTTCGGGGTCGAACACTGAAGCTTTCTTT.

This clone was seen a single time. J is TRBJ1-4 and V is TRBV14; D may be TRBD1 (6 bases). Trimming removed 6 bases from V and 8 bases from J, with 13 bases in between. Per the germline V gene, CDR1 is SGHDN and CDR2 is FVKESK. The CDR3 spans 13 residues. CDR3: CASSHRVDEKLFF. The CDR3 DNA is TGTGCCAGCAGTCACAGGGTGGACGAAAAACTGTTTTTT.

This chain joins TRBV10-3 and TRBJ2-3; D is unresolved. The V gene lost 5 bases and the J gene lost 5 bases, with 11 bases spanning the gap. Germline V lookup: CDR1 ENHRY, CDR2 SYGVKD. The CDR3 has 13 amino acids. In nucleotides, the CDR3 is TGTGCCATCAGTCCCCCCTCGGGAGATACGCAGTATTTT. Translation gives CAISPPSGDTQYF.

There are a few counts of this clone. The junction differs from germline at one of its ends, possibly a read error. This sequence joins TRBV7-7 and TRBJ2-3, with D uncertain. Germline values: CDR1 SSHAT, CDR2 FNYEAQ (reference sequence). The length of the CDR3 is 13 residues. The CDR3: CASSPLSTDTQYF. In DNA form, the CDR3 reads TGTGCTAGCAGCCCCCTGAGCACAGATACGCAGTATTTT.

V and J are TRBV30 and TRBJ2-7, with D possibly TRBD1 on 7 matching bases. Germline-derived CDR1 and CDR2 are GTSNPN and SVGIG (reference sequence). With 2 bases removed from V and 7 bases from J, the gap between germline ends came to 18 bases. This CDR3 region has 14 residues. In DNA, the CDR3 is TGTGCCTGGAGTCAGACACAAGCAGGGGGGGAGCAGTACTTC. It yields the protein CAWSQTQAGGEQYF.

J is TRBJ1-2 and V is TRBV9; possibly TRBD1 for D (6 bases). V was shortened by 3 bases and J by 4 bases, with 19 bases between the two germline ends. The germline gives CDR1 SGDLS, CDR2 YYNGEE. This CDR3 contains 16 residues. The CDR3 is CASSATTGFRGYGYTF. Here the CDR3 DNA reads TGTGCCAGCAGCGCCACCACAGGGTTCCGGGGCTATGGCTACACCTTC.

The CDR3 spells CASSLAAGDAGTDTQYF. CDR3 nucleotides: TGTGCCAGCAGCTTGGCCGCAGGGGATGCCGGCACAGATACGCAGTATTTT. The J gene is TRBJ2-3, the V gene TRBV5-6; D perhaps matches TRBD1 (6 bases). This CDR3 is built from 17 residues. Trimming took 0 bases from V and 1 from J, leaving 15 bases between them. Germline values: CDR1 SGHDT, CDR2 YYEEEE.

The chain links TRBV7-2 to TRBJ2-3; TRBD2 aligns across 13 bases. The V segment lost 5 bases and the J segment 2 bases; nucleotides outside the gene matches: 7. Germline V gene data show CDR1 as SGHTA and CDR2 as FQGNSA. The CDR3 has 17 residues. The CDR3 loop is CASSAQTSGGPTDTQYF. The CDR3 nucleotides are TGTGCCAGCAGCGCGCAGACTAGCGGGGGGCCCACAGATACGCAGTATTTT.

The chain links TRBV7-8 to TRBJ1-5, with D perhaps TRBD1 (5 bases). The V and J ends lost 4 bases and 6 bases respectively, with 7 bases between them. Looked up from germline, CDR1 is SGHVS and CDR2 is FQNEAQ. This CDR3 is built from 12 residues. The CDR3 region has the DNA TGTGCCAGCAGCTCAGGGTTTCAGCCCCAGCATTTT. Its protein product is CASSSGFQPQHF.

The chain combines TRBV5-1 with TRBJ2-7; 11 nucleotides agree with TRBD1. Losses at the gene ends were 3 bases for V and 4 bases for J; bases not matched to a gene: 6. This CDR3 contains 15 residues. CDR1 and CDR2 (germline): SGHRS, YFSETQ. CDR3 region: CASSWTGGLEYEQYF. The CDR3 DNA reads TGCGCCAGCAGCTGGACAGGGGGCTTGGAATACGAGCAGTACTTC.

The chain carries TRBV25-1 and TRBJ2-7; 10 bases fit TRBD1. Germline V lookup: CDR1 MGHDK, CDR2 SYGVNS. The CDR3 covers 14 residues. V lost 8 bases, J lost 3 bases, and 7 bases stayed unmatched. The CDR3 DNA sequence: TGTGCCAGCGGAGGGACAGGGGCGATCTACGAGCAGTACTTC. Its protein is CASGGTGAIYEQYF.

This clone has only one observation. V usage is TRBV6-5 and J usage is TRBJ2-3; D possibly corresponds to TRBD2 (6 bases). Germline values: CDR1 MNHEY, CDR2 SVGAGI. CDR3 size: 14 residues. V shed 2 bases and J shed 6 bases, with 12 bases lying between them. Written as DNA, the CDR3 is TGTGCCAGCAGTTACAAGACTAGTGTCGATACGCAGTATTTT. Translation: CASSYKTSVDTQYF.

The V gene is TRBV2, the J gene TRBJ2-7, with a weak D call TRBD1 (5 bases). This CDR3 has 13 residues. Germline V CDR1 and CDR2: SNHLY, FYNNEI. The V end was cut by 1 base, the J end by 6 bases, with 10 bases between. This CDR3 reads CASSEDRLREQYF. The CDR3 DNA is TGTGCCAGCAGTGAAGACAGGCTCCGCGAGCAGTACTTC.

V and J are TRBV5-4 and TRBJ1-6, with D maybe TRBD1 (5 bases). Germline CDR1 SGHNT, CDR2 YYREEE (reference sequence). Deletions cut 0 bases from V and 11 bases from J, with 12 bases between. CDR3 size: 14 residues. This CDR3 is CASSLAGKEPPLHF. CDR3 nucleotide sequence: TGTGCCAGCAGCTTGGCAGGGAAAGAGCCACCCCTCCACTTT.

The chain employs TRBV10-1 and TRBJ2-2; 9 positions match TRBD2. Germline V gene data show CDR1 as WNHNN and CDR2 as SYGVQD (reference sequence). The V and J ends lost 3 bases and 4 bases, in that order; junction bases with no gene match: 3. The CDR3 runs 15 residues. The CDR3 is CASSESGGLTGELFF. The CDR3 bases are TGCGCCAGCAGTGAAAGCGGGGGGCTCACCGGGGAGCTGTTTTTT.

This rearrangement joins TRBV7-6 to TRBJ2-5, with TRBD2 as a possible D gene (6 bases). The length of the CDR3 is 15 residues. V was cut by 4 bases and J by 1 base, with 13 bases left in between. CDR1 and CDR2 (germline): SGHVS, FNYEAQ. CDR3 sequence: CASSWRVGGQETQYF. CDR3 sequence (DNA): TGTGCCAGCAGCTGGAGGGTGGGGGGCCAAGAGACCCAGTACTTC.

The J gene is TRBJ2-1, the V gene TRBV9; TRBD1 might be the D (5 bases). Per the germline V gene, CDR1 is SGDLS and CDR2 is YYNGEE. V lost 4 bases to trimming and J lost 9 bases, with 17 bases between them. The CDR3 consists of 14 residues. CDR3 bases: TGTGCCAGCAGCCCCCAGGGTTTTCACGGTGAGCAGTTCTTC. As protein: CASSPQGFHGEQFF. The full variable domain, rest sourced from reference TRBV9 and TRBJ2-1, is DSGVTQTPKHLITATGQRVTLRCSPRSGDLSVYWYQQSLDQGLQFLIQYYNGEERAKGNILERFSAQQFPDLHSELNLSSLELGDSALYFCASSPQGFHGEQFFGPGTRLTVL.

Here the CDR3 reads CASSLVATGEGYGYTF. As DNA, the CDR3 is TGTGCCAGCAGCTTAGTGGCGACAGGGGAGGGCTATGGCTACACCTTC. The chain combines TRBV7-2 with TRBJ1-2; TRBD1 matches at 8 bases. With V trimmed by 1 base and J by 4 bases, 8 bases remained unmatched. CDR1 is SGHTA, CDR2 FQGNSA, per germline. CDR3 size: 16 residues.

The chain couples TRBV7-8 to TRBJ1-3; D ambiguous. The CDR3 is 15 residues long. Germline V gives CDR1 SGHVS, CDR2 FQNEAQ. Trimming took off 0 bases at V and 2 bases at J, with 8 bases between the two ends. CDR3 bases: TGTGCCAGCAGCTTAGCGAGTTCGACTGGAAACACCATATATTTT. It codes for CASSLASSTGNTIYF.

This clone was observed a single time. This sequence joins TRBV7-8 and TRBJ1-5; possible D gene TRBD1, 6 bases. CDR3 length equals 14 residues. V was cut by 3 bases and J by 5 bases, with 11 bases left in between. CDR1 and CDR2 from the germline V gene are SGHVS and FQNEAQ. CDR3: CASSLSGAYQPQHF. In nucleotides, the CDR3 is TGTGCCAGCAGCTTGTCAGGGGCCTATCAGCCCCAGCATTTT.

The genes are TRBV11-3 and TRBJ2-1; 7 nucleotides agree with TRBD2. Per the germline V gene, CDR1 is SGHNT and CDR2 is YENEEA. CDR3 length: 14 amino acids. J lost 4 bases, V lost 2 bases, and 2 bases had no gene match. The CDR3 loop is CASSLFGGYNEQFF. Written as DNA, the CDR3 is TGTGCCAGCAGCTTATTCGGGGGGTACAATGAGCAGTTCTTC.